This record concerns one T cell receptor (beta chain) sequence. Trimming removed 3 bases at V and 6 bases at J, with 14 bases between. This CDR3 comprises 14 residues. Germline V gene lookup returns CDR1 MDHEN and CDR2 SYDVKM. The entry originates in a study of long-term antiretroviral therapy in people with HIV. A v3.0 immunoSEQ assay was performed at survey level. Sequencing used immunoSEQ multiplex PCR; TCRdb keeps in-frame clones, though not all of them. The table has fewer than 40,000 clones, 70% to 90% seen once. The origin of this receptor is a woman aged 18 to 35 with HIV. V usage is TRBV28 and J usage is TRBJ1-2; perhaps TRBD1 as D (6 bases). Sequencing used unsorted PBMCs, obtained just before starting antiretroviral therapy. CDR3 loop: CASSFRSQGHGYTF. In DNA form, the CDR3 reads TGTGCCAGCAGTTTTAGATCACAGGGACATGGCTACACCTTC.